What follows are 32 T cell receptor beta chains derived from one specimen sequenced in a study of T cell responses to AZD1222 COVID-19 vaccine (dated by TCRdb to about 2021). The library was made by the immunoSEQ multiplex PCR assay. Sourced from immuneACCESS, this table was stored by TCRdb with only in-frame sequences that have V and J called. A share of the clones is absent; for the studies checked, an unresolved V gene accounts for under half, and the remainder has no known explanation. Counted in this sample were more than 130,000 clones; approximately 90% of them appeared once. The ten top clones hold around 3.7% of the sample. Sample time point, as interpreted from the label and publication: baseline before first vaccination. The sequenced sample was peripheral blood, obtained on day 0 of AZD1222 vaccination. These receptor sequences come from an adult in good health.

The V call is TRBV18, the J call TRBJ1-2; 11 positions match TRBD1. V lost 4 bases to trimming and J lost 6 bases; unmatched junction nucleotides: 10. The CDR3 is made up of 16 amino acids. From germline, CDR1 is KGHSH and CDR2 LQKENI. As DNA, the CDR3 is TGTGCCAGCTCACAACGAACCGGGACAGGGGGGAATGGCTACACCTTC. Its translation is CASSQRTGTGGNGYTF. The full variable domain, with the rest looked up from reference TRBV18 and TRBJ1-2, is NAGVMQNPRHLVRRRGQEARLRCSPMKGHSHVYWYRQLPEEGLKFMVYLQKENIIDESGMPKERFSAEFPKEGPSILRIQQVVRGDSAAYFCASSQRTGTGGNGYTFGSGTRLTVV.

V usage is TRBV9 and J usage is TRBJ2-3; possible D gene TRBD1, 6 bases. The V end was cut by 1 base, the J end by 4 bases, with 19 bases between. This CDR3 comprises 17 residues. CDR1 is SGDLS, CDR2 YYNGEE, per germline. In DNA, the CDR3 is TGTGCCAGCAGCGTATATGGGGGCAGGGGATTCGCAGATACGCAGTATTTT. Amino acid sequence: CASSVYGGRGFADTQYF.

The chain has TRBV6-6 and TRBJ2-3, with D unclear. The CDR3 covers 15 residues. V lost 0 bases and J 0 bases, leaving 7 bases between the germline ends. The germline gives CDR1 MNHNY, CDR2 SVGAGI (reference sequence). The CDR3 region is CASSYSRLSTDTQYF. CDR3 sequence (DNA): TGTGCCAGCAGTTACTCGAGGCTCAGCACAGATACGCAGTATTTT.

The chain combines TRBV3-1 (or the pseudogene TRBV3-2) with TRBJ2-3, with 10 bases identical to TRBD2. The CDR3 extends over 17 amino acids. After removal of 1 base from V and 2 bases from J, the junction contained 6 bases not matched to a gene. Germline CDR1 and CDR2: LGHDT and YNNKEL (reference sequence). In nucleotides, the CDR3 is TGTGCCAGCAGCCAAGTAGCGGGGGGTTCGGACACAGATACGCAGTATTTT. Residues: CASSQVAGGSDTDTQYF.

With respect to this clone: The sample contains more than one DNA sequence encoding this CDR3. The chain has TRBV14 and TRBJ2-7; D not certain. CDR1 and CDR2 from the germline V gene are SGHDN and FVKESK. Trimming removed 2 bases from V and 3 bases from J, with 2 bases in between. CDR3 length: 11 residues. CDR3 loop: CASSQLYEQYF. Here the CDR3 DNA reads TGTGCCAGCAGCCAACTCTACGAGCAGTACTTC.

The J gene is TRBJ1-5, the V gene TRBV15, with unresolved D. The CDR3 is made up of 16 amino acids. V shed 2 bases and J shed 1 base, with 12 bases lying between them. Germline CDR1 is LNHNV and CDR2 is YYDKDF (reference sequence). This CDR3 reads CATSRPDLASNQPQHF. In DNA form, the CDR3 reads TGTGCCACCAGCAGACCGGACCTTGCCAGCAATCAGCCCCAGCATTTT.

This chain links TRBV19 with TRBJ1-1; tentatively, D is TRBD1 (5 bases). There are 15 residues in the CDR3. V dropped 5 bases and J dropped 5 bases, with 18 bases sitting between them. Per the germline V gene, CDR1 is LNHDA and CDR2 is SQIVND (reference sequence). CDR3 sequence: CASSQGVSLGTEAFF. The DNA of the CDR3 is TGTGCCAGTAGTCAGGGAGTATCTTTGGGGACTGAAGCTTTCTTT.

This clone appeared once. The junction and the germline gene differ at one end; a read error may be behind it. The gene calls are TRBV15 and TRBJ1-3; 7 bases fit TRBD1. The CDR3 is 14 residues long. Germline V gene sequence: CDR1 LNHNV, CDR2 YYDKDF (reference sequence). The CDR3 loop is CAARDSDAQHTIYF. Here the CDR3 DNA reads TGTGCCGCCAGGGACAGCGATGCCCAGCACACCATATATTTT.

The V and J genes are TRBV5-1 and TRBJ2-5; 8 bases align to TRBD1. V trimming: 4 bases; J trimming: 2 bases; junction bases outside the gene matches: 13. CDR1 is SGHRS, CDR2 YFSETQ, per germline. This CDR3 has 17 residues. The CDR3: CASSRTGTQHRQETQYF. The CDR3 region has the DNA TGCGCCAGCAGCCGGACAGGGACCCAACACCGACAAGAGACCCAGTACTTC. Drawing the rest from reference TRBV5-1 and TRBJ2-5, the complete variable domain is KAGVTQTPRYLIKTRGQQVTLSCSPISGHRSVSWYQQTPGQGLQFLFEYFSETQRNKGNFPGRFSGRQFSNSRSEMNVSTLELGDSALYLCASSRTGTQHRQETQYFGPGTRLLVL.

This chain joins TRBV30 and TRBJ1-6; D not certain. This CDR3 is built from 15 residues. Trimming shortened V by 5 bases and J by 5 bases, and 16 bases separated the two germline ends. CDR1 and CDR2 (germline): GTSNPN, SVGIG (reference sequence). Here the CDR3 reads CAWGREWRNNSPLHF. The CDR3 DNA follows: TGTGCCTGGGGCCGAGAATGGCGAAATAATTCACCCCTCCACTTT. Filled out from reference TRBV30 and TRBJ1-6, the complete variable domain reads SQTIHQWPATLVQPVGSPLSLECTVEGTSNPNLYWYRQAAGRGLQLLFYSVGIGQISSEVPQNLSASRPQDRQFILSSKKLLLSDSGFYLCAWGREWRNNSPLHFGNGTRLTVT.

The chain employs TRBV5-1 and TRBJ2-5; a possible D gene is TRBD1 (6 bases). CDR3 size: 19 residues. V was trimmed by 3 bases and J by 2 bases, leaving 26 bases between them. Germline V CDR1 and CDR2: SGHRS, YFSETQ. CDR3 nucleotides: TGCGCCAGCAGCTGGCCTAGCCTCCCCTCAGGGGACGCACAAGAGACCCAGTACTTC. Translated, it gives CASSWPSLPSGDAQETQYF.

The chain combines TRBV19 with TRBJ1-1; 10 bases map to TRBD1. Germline V lookup: CDR1 LNHDA, CDR2 SQIVND (reference sequence). The junction had 9 bases not matched to a gene; V was cut back by 6 bases and J by 5 bases. CDR3 length: 15 amino acids. CDR3 sequence: CASRATGGGWTEAFF. The DNA of the CDR3 is TGTGCCAGTAGGGCGACAGGGGGCGGGTGGACTGAAGCTTTCTTT.

The chain is built from TRBV6-6 and TRBJ1-1; unclear D gene. Germline assignment: CDR1 MNHNY and CDR2 SVGAGI (reference sequence). V was trimmed by 0 bases and J by 1 base, leaving 12 bases between them. The CDR3 length is 16 residues. CDR3 loop: CASSYSPGYRNTEAFF. CDR3 nucleotide sequence: TGTGCCAGCAGTTACTCACCGGGCTACCGGAACACTGAAGCTTTCTTT.

CDR3: CASSQVLRQGGSYGYTF. DNA of the CDR3: TGCGCCAGCAGCCAAGTCTTAAGGCAGGGCGGAAGCTATGGCTACACCTTC. The chain uses TRBV4-1 and TRBJ1-2; a possible D gene is TRBD1 (5 bases). V dropped 1 base and J dropped 4 bases, with 19 bases sitting between them. CDR1 and CDR2 from the germline V gene are MGHRA and YSYEKL. The CDR3 length is 17 residues.

This clone came up once. The chain joins TRBV7-3 to TRBJ1-1, with a tentative D call TRBD1 (5 bases). The CDR3 is 13 amino acids. Germline V CDR1 and CDR2: SGHTA, FQGTGA. V was clipped by 4 bases and J by 6 bases, with 12 bases between them. The CDR3 DNA sequence: TGTGCCAGCAGCTCGGGGGTCCAGGCTGAAGCTTTCTTT. Translation: CASSSGVQAEAFF.

The J gene is TRBJ1-3, the V gene TRBV30; TRBD1 agrees at 9 bases. The CDR3 spans 19 residues. Germline assignment: CDR1 GTSNPN and CDR2 SVGIG (reference sequence). Losses at the gene ends were 5 bases for V and 0 bases for J; bases not matched to a gene: 17. In nucleotides, the CDR3 is TGTGCCTGGGGCAGGGGACAGGGTGTTTTTGGACTCTCTGGAAACACCATATATTTT. Translated, it gives CAWGRGQGVFGLSGNTIYF.

This clone occurred once. This sequence joins TRBV30 and TRBJ1-1; D not certain. Germline values: CDR1 GTSNPN, CDR2 SVGIG (reference sequence). The CDR3 has 12 residues. Deletions cut 1 base from V and 8 bases from J, with 11 bases between. The CDR3 region is CAWSDLPMEAFF. CDR3 DNA: TGTGCCTGGAGTGACCTACCGATGGAAGCTTTCTTT.

J is TRBJ2-5 and V is TRBV4-1, with D unresolved. CDR3 length: 16 amino acids. Germline lookup yields CDR1 MGHRA and CDR2 YSYEKL. Trimming cost V 0 bases and J 4 bases, with 15 bases left between them. The CDR3 nucleotides read TGCGCCAGCAGCCAAGATTCCGGAGTCACCGGAGAGACCCAGTACTTC. Translated, it gives CASSQDSGVTGETQYF.

V and J are TRBV24-1 and TRBJ2-3, with D perhaps TRBD2 (6 bases). Trimming removed 6 bases at V and 3 bases at J, with 15 bases between. The CDR3 covers 15 residues. Germline values: CDR1 KGHDR, CDR2 SFDVKD. The CDR3: CATSSSGRETDTQYF. Here the CDR3 DNA reads TGTGCCACCAGTTCGTCGGGACGGGAGACAGATACGCAGTATTTT.

The table lists this clone with a count of one. The chain couples TRBV10-1 to TRBJ2-4; D call uncertain. The V gene's germline CDR1 is WNHNN and CDR2 SYGVQD (reference sequence). This CDR3 contains 9 residues. Trimming pared 5 bases from V and 13 bases from J, leaving 6 bases between. DNA of the CDR3: TGCGCCAGCAGTTCTGGACAGTACTTC. This encodes CASSSGQYF.

The CDR3 here is CACPGRVNTEAFF. In DNA form, the CDR3 reads TGTGCCTGCCCCGGCAGAGTGAACACTGAAGCTTTCTTT. The rearrangement uses TRBV2 and TRBJ1-1; D gene ambiguous. The CDR3 contains 13 residues. Germline V lookup: CDR1 SNHLY, CDR2 FYNNEI. Trimming pared 11 bases from V and 0 bases from J, leaving 13 bases between.

The CDR3 bases are TGTGCCAGCACTCGACTACAAACCGGGGAGCTGTTTTTT. Translating it yields CASTRLQTGELFF. The chain carries TRBV6-5 and TRBJ2-2, with D perhaps TRBD2 (5 bases). Germline values: CDR1 MNHEY, CDR2 SVGAGI. This CDR3 comprises 13 residues. The ends were cut back, 7 bases at V and 5 bases at J, with 11 bases in the middle.

The V and J genes are TRBV19 and TRBJ1-2; 8 nucleotides align to TRBD1. This CDR3 is 15 amino acids long. Germline V gives CDR1 LNHDA, CDR2 SQIVND (reference sequence). V was pared by 4 bases and J by 4 bases, with 8 bases of the junction left unmatched. The CDR3: CASSTTQGAGYGYTF. The DNA for the CDR3 is TGTGCCAGTAGTACTACTCAGGGGGCGGGCTATGGCTACACCTTC. The entire variable domain, with the rest obtained from reference TRBV19 and TRBJ1-2, is as follows: DGGITQSPKYLFRKEGQNVTLSCEQNLNHDAMYWYRQDPGQGLRLIYYSQIVNDFQKGDIAEGYSVSREKKESFPLTVTSAQKNPTAFYLCASSTTQGAGYGYTFGSGTRLTVV.

V usage is TRBV7-3 and J usage is TRBJ2-6; the D gene is possibly TRBD1 (6 bases). The CDR3 runs 15 residues. With 5 bases removed from V and 2 bases from J, the gap between germline ends came to 10 bases. Germline V CDR1 and CDR2: SGHTA, FQGTGA. Here the CDR3 DNA reads TGTGCCAGCAGCCCCACAGGGACTGGGGCCAACGTCCTGACTTTC. The encoded protein is CASSPTGTGANVLTF.

The chain combines TRBV5-1 with TRBJ1-2; D is possibly TRBD1 (5 bases). The CDR3 spans 17 residues. Trimming took 1 base from V and 2 from J, leaving 18 bases between them. Germline V gives CDR1 SGHRS, CDR2 YFSETQ. The chain's CDR3 is CASSLSPTGRMNYGYTF. The CDR3 DNA reads TGCGCCAGCAGCTTGTCCCCCACGGGACGGATGAACTATGGCTACACCTTC.

V is TRBV3-1 (or the pseudogene TRBV3-2) and J is TRBJ1-1, with a tentative D call TRBD1 (6 bases). The length of the CDR3 is 12 residues. CDR1 is LGHDT and CDR2 is YNNKEL in the germline V gene (reference sequence). Trimming removed 3 bases at V and 14 bases at J, with 16 bases between. The CDR3 nucleotides read TGTGCCAGCAGCCACACGCAGGGTGGGGGCTTCTTT. Protein: CASSHTQGGGFF.

The chain has TRBV12-5 and TRBJ2-7; D tentatively fits TRBD1 or TRBD2 (6 bases each). CDR1 LGHNT and CDR2 FRNRAP come from the germline V gene. The CDR3 totals 14 residues. V was pared by 7 bases and J by 4 bases, with 17 bases between. This chain's CDR3 is CASVSPRGLYEQYF. DNA for the CDR3: TGTGCTAGTGTCTCGCCCCGGGGGCTTTACGAGCAGTACTTC.

The rearrangement joins TRBV25-1 to TRBJ2-2; a possible D gene is TRBD1 (6 bases). The CDR3 consists of 15 residues. Between the trimmed V and J ends, which lost 4 bases and 1 base, there was a span of 10 bases. Germline V gene lookup returns CDR1 MGHDK and CDR2 SYGVNS. The CDR3 region has the DNA TGTGCCAGCAGTGCAGGGGTTAGGAACACCGGGGAGCTGTTTTTT. It yields the protein CASSAGVRNTGELFF.

The rearrangement joins TRBV5-4 to TRBJ1-6; TRBD1 aligns across 7 bases. The CDR3 length is 15 residues. In germline, CDR1 is SGHNT, CDR2 YYREEE (reference sequence). The trim removed 3 bases at V and 8 bases at J, leaving 8 bases unmatched. This CDR3 is CASSSLGTADSPLHF. CDR3 coding DNA: TGTGCCAGCAGCTCCCTAGGGACAGCGGATTCACCCCTCCACTTT. The entire variable domain, with the rest obtained from reference TRBV5-4 and TRBJ1-6, is as follows: ETGVTQSPTHLIKTRGQQVTLRCSSQSGHNTVSWYQQALGQGPQFIFQYYREEENGRGNFPPRFSGLQFPNYSSELNVNALELDDSALYLCASSSLGTADSPLHFGNGTRLTVT.

This clone was seen once. The rearrangement links TRBV5-1 to TRBJ2-7, with 10 positions matching TRBD1. Germline assignment: CDR1 SGHRS and CDR2 YFSETQ. Germline trimming cut 5 bases from V and 2 bases from J; bases unmatched to any gene: 7. This CDR3 region has 15 residues. The CDR3 region has the DNA TGCGCCAGCAGTTTGACAGGGGGCTCAACCTACGAGCAGTACTTC. It specifies CASSLTGGSTYEQYF.

V gene TRBV5-1 combines with J gene TRBJ1-1; D unclear. The V end lost 2 bases, the J end lost 0 bases, and 5 bases lay between the germline ends. This CDR3 comprises 13 residues. Germline lookup yields CDR1 SGHRS and CDR2 YFSETQ. CDR3 sequence (DNA): TGCGCCAGCAGCTTAGGGATGAACACTGAAGCTTTCTTT. Protein product: CASSLGMNTEAFF.

This clone was picked up one time. The chain joins TRBV29-1 to TRBJ1-2; 7 positions agree with TRBD1. Per germline, CDR1 SQVTM and CDR2 ANQGSEA. This CDR3 region has 12 residues. Trimming removed 7 bases from V and 6 bases from J; junction bases left unmatched: 8. This CDR3 reads CSATGTEDGYTF. CDR3 bases: TGCAGCGCCACCGGGACAGAGGATGGCTACACCTTC.